This paragraph covers one T cell receptor (beta chain) sequence. Its antigen is unidentified. Germline assignment: CDR1 MNHEY and CDR2 SVGEGT. Trimming at V came to 6 bases and at J to 7 bases, leaving 13 bases not matched to a gene. The CDR3 is 17 amino acids. This sample stems from a study of early T cells in non-severe SARS-CoV-2 infection. Study at large: It was bulk RNA from unsorted whole blood that was sequenced, and the chains were unpaired.

Each single cDNA molecule received a unique molecular identifier. One entry per CDR3 protein, called by TCRdb with MiXCR from the 5' RACE reads. The sample lists fewer than 80,000 distinct CDR3 sequences, 8.5% to 10% occurring once. Study-level results: There was a bias toward anti-spike CD8 responses in VDJdb matching, which missed private and CD4 specificities.

The receptor was derived from an adult who was a healthcare worker with PCR-confirmed SARS-CoV-2 infection or an uninfected control (not recorded which). The chain links TRBV6-2 or TRBV6-3 to TRBJ2-3; TRBD2 matches 13 bases. Sequencing was performed on whole blood. DNA of the CDR3: TGTGCCAGCAGCGATAGACGGACTAGCGGGAGCATAAATACGCAGTATTTT. It is translated as CASSDRRTSGSINTQYF.